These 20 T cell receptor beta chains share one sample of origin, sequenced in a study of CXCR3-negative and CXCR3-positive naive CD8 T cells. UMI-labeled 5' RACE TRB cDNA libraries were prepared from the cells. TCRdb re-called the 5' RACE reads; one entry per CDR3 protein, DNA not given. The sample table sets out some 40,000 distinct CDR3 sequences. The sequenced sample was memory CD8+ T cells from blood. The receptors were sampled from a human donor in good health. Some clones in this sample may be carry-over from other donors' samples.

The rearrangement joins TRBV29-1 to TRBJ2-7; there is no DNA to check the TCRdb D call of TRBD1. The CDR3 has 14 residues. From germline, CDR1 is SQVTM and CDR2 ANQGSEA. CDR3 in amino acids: CSVNDRGLTYEPYF.

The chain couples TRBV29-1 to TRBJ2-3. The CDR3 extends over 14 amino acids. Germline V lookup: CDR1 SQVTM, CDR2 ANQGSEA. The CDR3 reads CSVGTSTRTDTQYF.

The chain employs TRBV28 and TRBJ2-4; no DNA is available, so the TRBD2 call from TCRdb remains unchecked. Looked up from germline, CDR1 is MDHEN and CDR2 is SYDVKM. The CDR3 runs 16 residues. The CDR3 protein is CASSFRTGPEGGIQYF.

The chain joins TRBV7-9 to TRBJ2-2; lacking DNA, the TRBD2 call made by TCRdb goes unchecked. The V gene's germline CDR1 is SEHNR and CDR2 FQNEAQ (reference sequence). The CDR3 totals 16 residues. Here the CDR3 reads CASSSLGGVNAGELFF.

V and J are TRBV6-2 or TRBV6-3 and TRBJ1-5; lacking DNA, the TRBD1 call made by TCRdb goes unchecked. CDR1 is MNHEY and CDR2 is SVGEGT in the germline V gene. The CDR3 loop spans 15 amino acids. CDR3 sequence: CASSYWGQDNQPQHF.

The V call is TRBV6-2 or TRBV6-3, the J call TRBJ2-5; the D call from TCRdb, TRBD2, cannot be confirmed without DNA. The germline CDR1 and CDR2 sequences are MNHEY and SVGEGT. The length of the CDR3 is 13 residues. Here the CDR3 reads CASNLGPQETQYF.

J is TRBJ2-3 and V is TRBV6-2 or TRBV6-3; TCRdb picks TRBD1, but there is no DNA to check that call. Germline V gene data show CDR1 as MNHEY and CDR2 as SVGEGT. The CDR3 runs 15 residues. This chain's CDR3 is CASSYSGGAADTQYF.

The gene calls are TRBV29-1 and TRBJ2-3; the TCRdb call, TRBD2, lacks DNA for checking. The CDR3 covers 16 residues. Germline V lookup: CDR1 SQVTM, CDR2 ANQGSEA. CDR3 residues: CSVPTGAGAITDTQYF.

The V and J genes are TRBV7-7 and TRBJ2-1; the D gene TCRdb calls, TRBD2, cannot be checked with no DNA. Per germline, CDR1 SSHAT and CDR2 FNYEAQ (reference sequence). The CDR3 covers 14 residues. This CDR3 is CASSTLQNYGEQFF.

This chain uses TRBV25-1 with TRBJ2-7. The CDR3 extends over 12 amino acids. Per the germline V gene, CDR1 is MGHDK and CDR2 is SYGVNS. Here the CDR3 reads CASSYASYEQYF.

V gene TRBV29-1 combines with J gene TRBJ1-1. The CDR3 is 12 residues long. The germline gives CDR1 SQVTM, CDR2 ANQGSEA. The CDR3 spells CSVSWVAPEAFF.

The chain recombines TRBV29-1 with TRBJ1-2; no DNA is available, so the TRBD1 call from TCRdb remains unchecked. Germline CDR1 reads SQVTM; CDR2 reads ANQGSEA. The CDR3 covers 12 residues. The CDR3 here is CSVEGTNYGYTF.

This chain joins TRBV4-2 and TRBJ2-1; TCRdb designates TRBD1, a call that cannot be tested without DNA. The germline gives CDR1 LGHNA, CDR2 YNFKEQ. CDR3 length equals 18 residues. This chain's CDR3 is CASSHPELSTFEYNEQFF.

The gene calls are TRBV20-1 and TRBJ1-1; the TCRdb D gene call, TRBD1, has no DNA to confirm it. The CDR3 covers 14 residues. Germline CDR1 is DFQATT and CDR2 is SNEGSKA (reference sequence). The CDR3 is CSASGTGGDTEAFF.

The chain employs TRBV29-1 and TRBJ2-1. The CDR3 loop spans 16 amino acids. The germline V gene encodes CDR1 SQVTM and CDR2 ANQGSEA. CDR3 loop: CSVEDFRSTAHNEQFF.

The CDR3 loop is CASSYLGRDEQFF. V is TRBV12-3 or TRBV12-4 and J is TRBJ2-1. The CDR3 is made up of 13 amino acids.

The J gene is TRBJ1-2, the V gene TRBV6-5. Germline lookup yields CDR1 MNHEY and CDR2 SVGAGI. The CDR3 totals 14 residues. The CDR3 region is CASSYSPDNYGYTF.

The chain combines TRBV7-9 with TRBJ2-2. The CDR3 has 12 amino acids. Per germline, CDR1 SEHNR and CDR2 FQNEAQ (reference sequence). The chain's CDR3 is CASSRSLVELFF.

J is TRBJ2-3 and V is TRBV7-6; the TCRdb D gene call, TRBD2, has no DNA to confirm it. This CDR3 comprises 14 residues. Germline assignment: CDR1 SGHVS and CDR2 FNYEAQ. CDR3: CASSLRDLKDTQYF.

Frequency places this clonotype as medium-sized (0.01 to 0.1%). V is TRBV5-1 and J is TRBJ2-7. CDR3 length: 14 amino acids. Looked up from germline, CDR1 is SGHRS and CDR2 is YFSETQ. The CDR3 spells CASSLVGSWFEQYF.